Below, one T cell receptor (beta chain) is given with its context. As processed by the authors: Amplification from reference gene primers served as the basis for estimated nucleated cell counts. This table comes from immunoSEQ multiplex PCR, and its TCRdb copy is limited to in-frame clones, with some not included. The D gene and trimming were derived from the DNA, and the V and J assignments and clone size from that table. The data contain over 80,000 clones, 60% to 80% of them singletons. Germline lookup yields CDR1 MNHNS and CDR2 SASEGT. CDR3 length: 14 residues. The germline V and J ends were trimmed by 2 bases and 5 bases, with 12 bases remaining between them. This specimen comes from a study of blood T cell repertoires in COVID-19. Study as a whole: Italy, Spain and the United States were the sources of the convalescent and acute COVID-19 samples. Sources were T cells, B-cell-depleted T cells, or PBMCs; the material itself was cDNA or gDNA.

This receptor was identified in a woman in her 50s with acute or convalescent COVID-19. Sequencing was performed on peripheral blood. This sequence joins TRBV6-1 and TRBJ2-5; D is perhaps TRBD2 (6 bases). CDR3 nucleotide sequence: TGTGCCAGCAGTGAATCAGGGCGGGACGAGACCCAGTACTTC. It codes for CASSESGRDETQYF.